This T cell receptor (beta chain) was retrieved from a study of cytomegalovirus exposure and HLA in healthy donors. A multiplex PCR was run with 60 Vbeta primers and 13 Jbeta primers. Some clones are missing from TCRdb's copy, which holds only in-frame ones; the method was immunoSEQ multiplex PCR. This sample's table reports under 200,000 clones. Comment on this clone: Its antigen is as yet unknown.

The trim removed 2 bases at V and 4 bases at J, leaving 3 bases unmatched. Germline V gene sequence: CDR1 KGHSH, CDR2 LQKENI. The CDR3 loop spans 14 amino acids. Study outcomes and limitations: Compared with the roughly 700-donor mean, an Asian-associated ancestry cluster reportedly had fewer N-insertions, according to a later analysis. Differences between HLA loci emerged in a later analysis of TCR association rates, with DRB1 most and HLA-C fewest.

The sample taken for sequencing was PBMCs. This receptor was identified in a man aged 30 to 45 in good health and CMV-seronegative. V usage is TRBV18 and J usage is TRBJ2-7; 9 bases align to TRBD1. CDR3 sequence reads: CASSPRDRAYEQYF. In nucleotides, the CDR3 is TGTGCCAGCTCACCAAGGGACAGGGCGTACGAGCAGTACTTC.